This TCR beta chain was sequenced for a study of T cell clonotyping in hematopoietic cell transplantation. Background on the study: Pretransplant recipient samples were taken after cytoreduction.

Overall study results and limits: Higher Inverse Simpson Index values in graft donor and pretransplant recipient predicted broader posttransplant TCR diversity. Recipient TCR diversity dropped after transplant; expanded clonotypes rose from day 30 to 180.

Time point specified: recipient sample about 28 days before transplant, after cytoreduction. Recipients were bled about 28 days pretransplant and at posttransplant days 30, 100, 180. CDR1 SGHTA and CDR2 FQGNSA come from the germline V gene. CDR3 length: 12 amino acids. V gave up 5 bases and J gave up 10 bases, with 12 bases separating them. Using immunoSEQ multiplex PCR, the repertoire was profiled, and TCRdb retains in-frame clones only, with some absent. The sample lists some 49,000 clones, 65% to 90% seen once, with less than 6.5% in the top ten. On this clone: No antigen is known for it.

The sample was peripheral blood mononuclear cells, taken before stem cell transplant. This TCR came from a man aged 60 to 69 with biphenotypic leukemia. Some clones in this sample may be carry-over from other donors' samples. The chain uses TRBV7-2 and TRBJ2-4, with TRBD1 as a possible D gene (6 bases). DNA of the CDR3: TGTGCCAGCAGCCCAGGGGTAGGGATTCAGTACTTC. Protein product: CASSPGVGIQYF.